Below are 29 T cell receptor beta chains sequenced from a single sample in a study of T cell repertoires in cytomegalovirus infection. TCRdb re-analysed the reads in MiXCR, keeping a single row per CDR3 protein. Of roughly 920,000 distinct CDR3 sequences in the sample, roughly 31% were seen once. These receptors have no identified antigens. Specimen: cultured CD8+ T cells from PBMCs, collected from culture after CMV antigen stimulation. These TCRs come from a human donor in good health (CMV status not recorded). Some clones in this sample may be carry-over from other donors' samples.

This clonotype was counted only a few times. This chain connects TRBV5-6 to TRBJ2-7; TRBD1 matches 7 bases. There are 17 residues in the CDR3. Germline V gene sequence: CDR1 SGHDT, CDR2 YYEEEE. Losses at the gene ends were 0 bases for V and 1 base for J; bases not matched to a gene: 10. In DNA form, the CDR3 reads TGTGCCAGCAGCTTGGAAGTTGAGACAGGGATATCCTACGAGCAGTACTTC. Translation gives CASSLEVETGISYEQYF.

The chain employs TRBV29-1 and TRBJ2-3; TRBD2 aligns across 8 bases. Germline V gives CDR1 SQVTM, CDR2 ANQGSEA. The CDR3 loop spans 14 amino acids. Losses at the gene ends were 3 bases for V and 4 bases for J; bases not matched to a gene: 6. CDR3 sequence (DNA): TGCAGCGTTGATCCAGCGGGGGTGGCAGATACGCAGTATTTT. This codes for CSVDPAGVADTQYF.

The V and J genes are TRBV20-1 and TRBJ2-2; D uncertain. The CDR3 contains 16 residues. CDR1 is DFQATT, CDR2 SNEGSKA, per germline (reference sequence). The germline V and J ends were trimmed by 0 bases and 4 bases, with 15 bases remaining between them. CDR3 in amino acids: CSARDRGLGLTGELFF. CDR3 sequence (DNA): TGCAGTGCTAGAGATCGCGGTCTAGGCCTCACCGGGGAGCTGTTTTTT.

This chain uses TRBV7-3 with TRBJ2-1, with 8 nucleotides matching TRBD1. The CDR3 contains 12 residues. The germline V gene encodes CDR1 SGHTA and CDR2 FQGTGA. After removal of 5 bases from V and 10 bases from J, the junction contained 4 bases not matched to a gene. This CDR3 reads CASSQWTGEQFF. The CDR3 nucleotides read TGTGCCAGCAGCCAATGGACAGGGGAGCAGTTCTTC. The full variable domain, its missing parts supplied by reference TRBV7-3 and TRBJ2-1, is GAGVSQTPSNKVTEKGKYVELRCDPISGHTALYWYRQSLGQGPEFLIYFQGTGAADDSGLPNDRFFAVRPEGSVSTLKIQRTERGDSAVYLCASSQWTGEQFFGPGTRLTVL.

CDR3 in DNA: TGCGCCAGCAGCCAAGAACCCCGGAACTCCTACGAGCAGTACTTC. It encodes CASSQEPRNSYEQYF. The chain uses TRBV4-1 and TRBJ2-7, with D unclear. Deletions cut 0 bases from V and 0 bases from J, with 9 bases between. CDR3 size: 15 residues. Germline V gene lookup returns CDR1 MGHRA and CDR2 YSYEKL.

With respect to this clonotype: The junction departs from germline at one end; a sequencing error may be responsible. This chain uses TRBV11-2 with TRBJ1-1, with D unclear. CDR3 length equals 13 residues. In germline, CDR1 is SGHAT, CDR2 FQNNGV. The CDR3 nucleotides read TGTGTCAGCAGCTCCTACAGGAACACTGAAGCTTTCTTT. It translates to CVSSSYRNTEAFF.

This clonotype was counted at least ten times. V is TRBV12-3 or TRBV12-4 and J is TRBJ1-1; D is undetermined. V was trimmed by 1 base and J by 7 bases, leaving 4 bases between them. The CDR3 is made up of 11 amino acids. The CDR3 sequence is CASSLGNEAFF. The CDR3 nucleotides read TGTGCCAGCAGTTTAGGGAATGAAGCTTTCTTT.

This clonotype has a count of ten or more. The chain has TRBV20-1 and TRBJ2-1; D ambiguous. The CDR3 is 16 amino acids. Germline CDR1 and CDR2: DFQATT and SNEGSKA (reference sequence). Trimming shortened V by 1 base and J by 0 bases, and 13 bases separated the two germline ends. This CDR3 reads CSARGLGSSSYNEQFF. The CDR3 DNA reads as TGCAGTGCTAGAGGACTTGGGTCGAGCTCCTACAATGAGCAGTTCTTC.

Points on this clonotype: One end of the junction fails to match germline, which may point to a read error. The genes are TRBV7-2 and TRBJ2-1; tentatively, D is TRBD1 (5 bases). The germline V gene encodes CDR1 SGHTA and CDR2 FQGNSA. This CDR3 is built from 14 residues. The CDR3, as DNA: TGTGCCCGCAGTTTGGAAGGGGATTACAATGAGCAGTTCTTC. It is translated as CARSLEGDYNEQFF.

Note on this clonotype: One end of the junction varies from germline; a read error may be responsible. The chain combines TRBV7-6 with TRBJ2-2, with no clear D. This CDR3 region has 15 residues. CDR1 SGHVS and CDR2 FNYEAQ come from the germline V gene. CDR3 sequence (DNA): TGTGCTAGCAGCCCCGAGGCTACGAACACCGGGGAGCTGTTTTTT. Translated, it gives CASSPEATNTGELFF. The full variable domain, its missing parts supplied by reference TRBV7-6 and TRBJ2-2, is GAGVSQSPRYKVTKRGQDVALRCDPISGHVSLYWYRQALGQGPEFLTYFNYEAQQDKSGLPNDRFSAERPEGSISTLTIQRTEQRDSAMYRCASSPEATNTGELFFGEGSRLTVL.

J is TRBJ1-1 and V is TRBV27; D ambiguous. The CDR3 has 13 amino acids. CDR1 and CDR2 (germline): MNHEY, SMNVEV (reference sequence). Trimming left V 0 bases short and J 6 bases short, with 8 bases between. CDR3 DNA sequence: TGTGCCAGCAGTTTATCCTCCCAGGCTGAAGCTTTCTTT. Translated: CASSLSSQAEAFF.

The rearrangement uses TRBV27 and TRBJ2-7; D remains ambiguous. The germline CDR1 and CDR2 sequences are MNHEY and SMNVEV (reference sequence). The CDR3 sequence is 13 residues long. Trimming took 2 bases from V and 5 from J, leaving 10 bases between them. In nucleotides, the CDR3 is TGTGCCAGCAGTTTAACCAGAGACCACGAGCAGTACTTC. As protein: CASSLTRDHEQYF.

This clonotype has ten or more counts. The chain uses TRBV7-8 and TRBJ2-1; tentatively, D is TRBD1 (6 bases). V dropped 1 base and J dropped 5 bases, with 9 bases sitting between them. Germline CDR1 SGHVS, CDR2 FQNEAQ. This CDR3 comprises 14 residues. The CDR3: CASSLEAGDNEQFF. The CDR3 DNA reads TGTGCCAGCAGCTTAGAAGCAGGGGACAATGAGCAGTTCTTC.

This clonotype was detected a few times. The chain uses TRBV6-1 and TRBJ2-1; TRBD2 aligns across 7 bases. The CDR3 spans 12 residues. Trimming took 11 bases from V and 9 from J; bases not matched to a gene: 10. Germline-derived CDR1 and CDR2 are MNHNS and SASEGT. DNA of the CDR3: TGTGCCTTTCTTGGGCGCGGGGGTGAGCAGTTCTTC. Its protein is CAFLGRGGEQFF.

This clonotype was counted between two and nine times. DNA of the CDR3: TGTGCCAGCAGTTATAGACTAGCGGGGGCCGGAGATACGCAGTATTTT. Translated: CASSYRLAGAGDTQYF. The V and J genes are TRBV12-3 or TRBV12-4 and TRBJ2-3; TRBD2 matches 12 bases. The CDR3 loop spans 16 amino acids. V shed 4 bases, J shed 5 bases, and the junction held 7 bases outside the gene matches.

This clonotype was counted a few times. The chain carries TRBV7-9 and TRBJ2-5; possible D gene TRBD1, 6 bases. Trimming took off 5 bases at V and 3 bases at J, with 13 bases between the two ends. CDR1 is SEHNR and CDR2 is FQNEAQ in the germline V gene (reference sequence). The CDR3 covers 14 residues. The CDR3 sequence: CASSPPRTEETQYF. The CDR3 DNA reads TGTGCCAGCAGCCCACCCAGGACAGAAGAGACCCAGTACTTC.

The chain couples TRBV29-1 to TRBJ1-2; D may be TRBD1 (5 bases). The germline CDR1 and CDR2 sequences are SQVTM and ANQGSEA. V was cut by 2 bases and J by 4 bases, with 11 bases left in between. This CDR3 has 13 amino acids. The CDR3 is CSVENGGTYGYTF. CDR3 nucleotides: TGCAGCGTTGAAAATGGGGGGACCTATGGCTACACCTTC.

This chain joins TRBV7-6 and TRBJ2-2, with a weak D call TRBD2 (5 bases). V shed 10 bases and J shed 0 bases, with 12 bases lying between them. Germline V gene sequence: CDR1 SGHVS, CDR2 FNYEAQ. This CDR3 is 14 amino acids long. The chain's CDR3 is CATITGTNTGELFF. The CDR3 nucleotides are TGTGCCACCATCACCGGGACGAACACCGGGGAGCTGTTTTTT.

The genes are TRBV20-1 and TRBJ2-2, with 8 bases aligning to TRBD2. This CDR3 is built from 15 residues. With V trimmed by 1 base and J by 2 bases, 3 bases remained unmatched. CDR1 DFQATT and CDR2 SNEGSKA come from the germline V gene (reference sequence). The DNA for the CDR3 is TGCAGTGCTAGAGTTAGCGGGGTTAACACCGGGGAGCTGTTTTTT. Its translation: CSARVSGVNTGELFF.

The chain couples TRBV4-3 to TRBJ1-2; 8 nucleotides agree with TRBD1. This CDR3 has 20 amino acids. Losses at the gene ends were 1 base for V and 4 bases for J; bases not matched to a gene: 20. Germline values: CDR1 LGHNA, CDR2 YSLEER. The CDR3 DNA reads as TGCGCCAGCAGCCAAGCAGGTGCGGGGTCAGGGGGCGAAAATGCCTATGGCTACACCTTC. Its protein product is CASSQAGAGSGGENAYGYTF.

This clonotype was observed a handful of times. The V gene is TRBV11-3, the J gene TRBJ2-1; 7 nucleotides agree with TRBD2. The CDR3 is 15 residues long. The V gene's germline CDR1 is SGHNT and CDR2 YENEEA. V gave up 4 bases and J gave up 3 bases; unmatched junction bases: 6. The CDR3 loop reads CASSSSWGGYNEQFF. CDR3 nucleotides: TGTGCCAGCAGCTCTTCTTGGGGGGGCTACAATGAGCAGTTCTTC.

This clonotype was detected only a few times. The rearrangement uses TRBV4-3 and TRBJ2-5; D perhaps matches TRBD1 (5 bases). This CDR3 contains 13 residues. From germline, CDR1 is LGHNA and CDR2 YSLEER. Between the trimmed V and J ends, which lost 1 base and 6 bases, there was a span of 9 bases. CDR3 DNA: TGCGCCAGCAGCCAAGGGCAGGGAAAGACCCAGTACTTC. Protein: CASSQGQGKTQYF.

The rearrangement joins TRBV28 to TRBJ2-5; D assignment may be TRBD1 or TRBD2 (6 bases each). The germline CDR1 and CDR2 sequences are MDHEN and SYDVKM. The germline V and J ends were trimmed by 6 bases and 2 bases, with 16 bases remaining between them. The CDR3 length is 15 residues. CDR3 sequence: CASRKQGGGQETQYF. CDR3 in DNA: TGTGCCAGCAGAAAACAGGGAGGAGGGCAAGAGACCCAGTACTTC.

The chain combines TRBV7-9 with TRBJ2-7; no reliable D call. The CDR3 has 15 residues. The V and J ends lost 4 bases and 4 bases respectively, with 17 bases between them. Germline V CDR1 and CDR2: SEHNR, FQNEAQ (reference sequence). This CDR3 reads CASSSPVGGGYEQYF. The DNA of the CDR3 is TGTGCCAGCAGCTCACCGGTGGGTGGTGGTTACGAGCAGTACTTC.

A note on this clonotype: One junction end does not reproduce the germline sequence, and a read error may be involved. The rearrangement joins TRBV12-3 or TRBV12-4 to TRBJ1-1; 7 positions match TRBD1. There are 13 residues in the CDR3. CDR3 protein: CASGLGGTPEAFF. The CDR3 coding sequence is TGTGCCAGCGGTTTAGGGGGCACACCTGAAGCTTTCTTT.

The CDR3 DNA follows: TGTGCCAGCACTCCCGACAGGGGGCCAGATTATGAGCAGTTCTTC. As protein: CASTPDRGPDYEQFF. The rearrangement links TRBV7-9 to TRBJ2-1, with 10 bases fitting TRBD1. The junction had 11 bases not matched to a gene; V was cut back by 7 bases and J by 8 bases. The CDR3 is 15 amino acids. Germline V gene lookup returns CDR1 SEHNR and CDR2 FQNEAQ (reference sequence).

The CDR3 DNA follows: TGTGCCAGCACTAGGGGGTTGGAGACCCAGTACTTC. It yields the protein CASTRGLETQYF. The rearrangement uses TRBV12-3 or TRBV12-4 and TRBJ2-5; D perhaps matches TRBD1 (6 bases). The CDR3 has 12 amino acids. V dropped 7 bases and J dropped 5 bases, with 11 bases sitting between them.

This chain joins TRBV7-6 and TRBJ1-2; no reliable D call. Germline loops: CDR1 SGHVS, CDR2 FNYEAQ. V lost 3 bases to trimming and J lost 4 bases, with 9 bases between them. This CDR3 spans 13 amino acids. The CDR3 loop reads CASSFGHPYGYTF. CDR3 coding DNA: TGTGCCAGCAGCTTTGGTCACCCCTATGGCTACACCTTC.

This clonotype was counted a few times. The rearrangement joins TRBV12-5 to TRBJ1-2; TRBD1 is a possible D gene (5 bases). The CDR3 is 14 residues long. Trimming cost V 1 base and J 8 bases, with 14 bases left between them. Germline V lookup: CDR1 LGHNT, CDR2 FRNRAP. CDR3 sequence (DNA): TGTGCTAGTGGTTTGGAAGGTCAGGGAGGAGGCTACACCTTC. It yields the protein CASGLEGQGGGYTF.